The 3 T cell receptor beta chains listed next were all sequenced from one sample in a study of shared clonotypes between healthy human individuals. The data were produced by immunoSEQ multiplex PCR, yet TCRdb's version contains in-frame clones alone and is incomplete. The repertoire has about 510,000 clones, 90% to 97% of them found once; the top ten carry approximately 0.06%. Sequencing was done on a sample of naive CD4+ T cells sorted from blood. The subset: CD45RA+ positively selected. These receptors originate from a woman aged 25 to 39 in good health.

CDR3 coding DNA: TGTGCCAGCAGCGGTGTAAACACCGGGGAGCTGTTTTTT. It is translated as CASSGVNTGELFF. The chain employs TRBV6-1 and TRBJ2-2, with unresolved D. Germline V lookup: CDR1 MNHNS, CDR2 SASEGT. Trimming removed 6 bases from V and 2 bases from J, with 7 bases in between. The CDR3 loop spans 13 amino acids.

The chain has TRBV28 and TRBJ2-7; a weak D match, TRBD2 (6 bases). The length of the CDR3 is 14 residues. The germline CDR1 and CDR2 sequences are MDHEN and SYDVKM. Trimming took off 4 bases at V and 3 bases at J, with 13 bases between the two ends. The CDR3 loop is CASSYFSGNYEQYF. The DNA of the CDR3 is TGTGCCAGCAGTTACTTTAGCGGAAACTACGAGCAGTACTTC.

V gene TRBV13 combines with J gene TRBJ2-7; D remains unclear. The germline gives CDR1 PRHDT, CDR2 FYEKMQ (reference sequence). Trimming shortened V by 0 bases and J by 2 bases, and 8 bases separated the two germline ends. There are 14 residues in the CDR3. The CDR3 sequence: CASSLGTPTYEQYF. As DNA, the CDR3 is TGTGCCAGCAGCTTAGGGACTCCAACCTACGAGCAGTACTTC.